This T cell receptor beta chain was documented in a study of identical twins. With regard to this clonotype: Its antigen is unidentified.

The CDR3 totals 13 residues. Germline V gives CDR1 MGHRA, CDR2 YSYEKL. Trimming took 1 base from V and 6 from J, leaving 7 bases between them. MiXCR was run by TCRdb on the 5' RACE reads, yielding one entry per CDR3 protein. The profile shows about 220,000 distinct CDR3 sequences, around 6.5% of them singletons. General study points: Low generation-probability sequences were in excess among twin-shared out-of-frame alpha sequences.

The sample was also linked to a second study, of T cells expressing NK-cell markers. From that paper: Among eight sequenced donors, seven carried HCMV seropositivity while one was seronegative.

This sequence was found in a woman in her late teens or twenties in good health. The chain employs TRBV4-1 and TRBJ2-1; no clear D gene. The sample consisted of CD8+ T cells sorted from blood. The CDR3 DNA is TGCGCCAGCAGCCAAGGGCCTTCCAATGAGCAGTTCTTC. Amino acid sequence: CASSQGPSNEQFF.